Only a few counts were recorded for the clone carrying this T cell receptor (beta chain). CDR3 length equals 14 residues. CDR1 and CDR2 from the germline V gene are MNHNS and SASEGT. Germline trimming cut 5 bases from V and 7 bases from J; bases unmatched to any gene: 9. This sample was taken from a study of T-cell memory formation after mild COVID-19. TCRdb recomputed calls from the 5' RACE reads with MiXCR, one row per CDR3 protein. There are approximately 16,000 distinct CDR3 sequences in the sample; approximately 20% occur only once, and 50% to 60% lies in the top ten. The sample comprised PBMCs or a T cell subset sorted from them (not recorded which). The rearrangement uses TRBV6-1 and TRBJ1-2; 8 bases are shared with TRBD1. The sequence derives from a young man who had mild COVID-19 (a few samples of this study predate the infection). Cell type and time point are not known. The CDR3 spells CASSPRTGIRGYTF. CDR3 DNA sequence: TGTGCCAGCAGTCCCAGGACAGGGATCCGTGGCTACACCTTC.